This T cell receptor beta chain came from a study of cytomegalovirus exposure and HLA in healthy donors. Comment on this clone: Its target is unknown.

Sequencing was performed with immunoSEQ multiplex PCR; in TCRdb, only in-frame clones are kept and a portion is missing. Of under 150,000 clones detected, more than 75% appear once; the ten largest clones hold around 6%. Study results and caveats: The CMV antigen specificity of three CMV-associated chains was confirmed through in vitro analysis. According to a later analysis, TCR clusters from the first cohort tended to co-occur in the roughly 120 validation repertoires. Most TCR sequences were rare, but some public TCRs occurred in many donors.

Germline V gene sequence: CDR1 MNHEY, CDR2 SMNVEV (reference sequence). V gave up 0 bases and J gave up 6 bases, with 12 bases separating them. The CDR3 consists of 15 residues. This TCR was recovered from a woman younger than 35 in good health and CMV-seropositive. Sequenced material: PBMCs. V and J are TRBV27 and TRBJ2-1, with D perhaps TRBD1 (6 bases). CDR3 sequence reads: CASSLSAGAGNEQFF. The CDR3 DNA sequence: TGTGCCAGCAGTTTATCTGCAGGGGCTGGCAATGAGCAGTTCTTC.